The subject of this entry is one T cell receptor (beta chain). The antigen remains undetermined. The source of the sample is a study of radiation and T cells in renal cell carcinoma. Findings of the study overall: No pretreatment tumor biopsies were available for baseline clonotypes. In blood, top tumor clones expanded by 2 weeks, shrinking by 4.

The data were produced by immunoSEQ multiplex PCR, yet TCRdb's version contains in-frame clones alone and is incomplete. The table includes about 150,000 clones, 88% detected once. The time point here: baseline pretreatment blood. Treatment denoted: 15 Gy SBRT to primary tumor, nephrectomy 4 weeks later. Serial blood draws occurred at baseline and 2 and 4 weeks post-SBRT. This CDR3 is 12 amino acids long. Unmatched junction bases numbered 3, after V lost 3 bases and J lost 7 bases. Looked up from germline, CDR1 is GTSNPN and CDR2 is SVGIG (reference sequence). This TCR was sampled from a woman in her 70s with renal cell carcinoma. The chain is built from TRBV30 and TRBJ1-2; 9 bases are shared with TRBD1. Source: blood, taken from a patient whose treatment included radiotherapy and nephrectomy. CDR3 nucleotides: TGTGCCTGGAGGAAGGACAGGGGTGGCTACACCTTC. Translated: CAWRKDRGGYTF.